This TCR beta chain appears in the sequencing data of a study of cytomegalovirus exposure and HLA in healthy donors. Primers included in the PCR were 60 Vbeta and 13 Jbeta primers. Clones were sequenced by immunoSEQ multiplex PCR, and TCRdb holds only the in-frame ones, with some missing. Of over 100,000 clones listed, approximately 80% are singletons. Unmatched junction bases numbered 0, after V lost 2 bases and J lost 3 bases. CDR1 is PRHDT, CDR2 FYEKMQ, per germline (reference sequence). The CDR3 is made up of 14 amino acids. What was sequenced was PBMCs. The chain joins TRBV13 to TRBJ2-3; 9 bases are a match to TRBD2. The origin of this receptor is a woman in her 40s in good health and CMV-seronegative. CDR3 protein: CASSLLAGTDTQYF. The CDR3 coding sequence is TGTGCCAGCAGCTTACTAGCGGGAACAGATACGCAGTATTTT.